This passage covers 4 T cell receptor beta chains from one sample sequenced in a study of molecular identifiers for immune sequencing clone quantification. Each CDR3 protein gets one entry after TCRdb re-called the PCR reads with MiXCR. Of about 640,000 distinct CDR3 sequences in the sample, about 20% were seen once. The sequenced material came from naive CD8+ T cells from blood, with Jurkat cell RNA spiked in. Subset described: FACS-sorted CD8+CD4-CCR7+CD45RA+ naive T cells. These receptors were obtained from a human donor in good health. Some libraries in this study had Jurkat cell RNA spiked in.

At least ten counts were recorded for this clonotype. This CDR3 is CASSQLWSLGRGETQYF. The CDR3 DNA reads TGCGCCAGCAGTCAATTGTGGTCCCTTGGCAGGGGAGAGACCCAGTACTTC. The chain couples TRBV23-1 to TRBJ2-5; D perhaps matches TRBD1 (6 bases). TRBV23-1 is placed among ORFs of uncertain function. V dropped 1 base and J dropped 4 bases, with 19 bases sitting between them. The CDR3 extends over 17 amino acids.

The CDR3 DNA sequence: TGTGCCAGCAGCCCTGAGGACAGATTCTATGGCTACACCTTC. Translated, it gives CASSPEDRFYGYTF. This chain connects TRBV5-5 to TRBJ1-2; possibly TRBD1 for D (6 bases). Looked up from germline, CDR1 is SGHKS and CDR2 is YYEKEE (reference sequence). This CDR3 contains 14 residues. Trimming pared 4 bases from V and 4 bases from J, leaving 14 bases between.

Worth noting for this clonotype: The junction does not match germline at one end; this may be a read error. The chain carries TRBV7-9 and TRBJ2-7; D is undetermined. The CDR3 loop spans 12 amino acids. Per germline, CDR1 SEHNR and CDR2 FQNEAQ (reference sequence). This CDR3 reads CASSLEAYERYF. The CDR3 DNA sequence: TGTGCCAGCAGCTTAGAGGCATACGAGCGGTACTTC.

In this sample, this clonotype turned up many times. This chain joins TRBV6-5 and TRBJ1-5; D ambiguous. The CDR3 runs to 15 residues. CDR1 and CDR2 (germline): MNHEY, SVGAGI. The V end was cut by 6 bases, the J end by 3 bases, with 15 bases between. DNA for the CDR3: TGTGCCAGCAGGGTCAGCGGCGGCTACAATCAGCCCCAGCATTTT. This codes for CASRVSGGYNQPQHF.